Each of the 2 T cell receptor beta chains below was sequenced from the same sample in a study of blood T cell repertoires in COVID-19. Using immunoSEQ multiplex PCR, the repertoire was profiled, and TCRdb retains in-frame clones only, with some absent. The sample lists 150,000 to 200,000 clones, around three quarters seen once, with 17% in the top ten. Sequenced input: PBMCs or T cells enriched from blood (not recorded which). The origin of the receptors is a woman between 45 and 60 years old with acute COVID-19.

The CDR3 region is CASSRGQGADTQYF. The CDR3 nucleotides read TGCGCCAGCAGCCGAGGACAGGGGGCAGATACGCAGTATTTT. J is TRBJ2-3 and V is TRBV4-1, with TRBD1 identical over 10 bases. This CDR3 spans 14 amino acids. V dropped 4 bases and J dropped 4; count of bases not matched to a gene: 2. The germline V gene has CDR1 MGHRA and CDR2 YSYEKL.

This clone was picked up a small number of times. V gene TRBV5-6 combines with J gene TRBJ2-5; TRBD1 aligns across 10 bases. The V gene's germline CDR1 is SGHDT and CDR2 YYEEEE. With V trimmed by 4 bases and J by 4 bases, 4 bases remained unmatched. There are 14 residues in the CDR3. The CDR3 DNA reads TGTGCCAGCAGCAGGGACAGGGGATCAGAGACCCAGTACTTC. It codes for CASSRDRGSETQYF. Full variable domain (missing parts from reference TRBV5-6 and TRBJ2-5): DAGVTQSPTHLIKTRGQQVTLRCSPKSGHDTVSWYQQALGQGPQFIFQYYEEEERQRGNFPDRFSGHQFPNYSSELNVNALLLGDSALYLCASSRDRGSETQYFGPGTRLLVL.